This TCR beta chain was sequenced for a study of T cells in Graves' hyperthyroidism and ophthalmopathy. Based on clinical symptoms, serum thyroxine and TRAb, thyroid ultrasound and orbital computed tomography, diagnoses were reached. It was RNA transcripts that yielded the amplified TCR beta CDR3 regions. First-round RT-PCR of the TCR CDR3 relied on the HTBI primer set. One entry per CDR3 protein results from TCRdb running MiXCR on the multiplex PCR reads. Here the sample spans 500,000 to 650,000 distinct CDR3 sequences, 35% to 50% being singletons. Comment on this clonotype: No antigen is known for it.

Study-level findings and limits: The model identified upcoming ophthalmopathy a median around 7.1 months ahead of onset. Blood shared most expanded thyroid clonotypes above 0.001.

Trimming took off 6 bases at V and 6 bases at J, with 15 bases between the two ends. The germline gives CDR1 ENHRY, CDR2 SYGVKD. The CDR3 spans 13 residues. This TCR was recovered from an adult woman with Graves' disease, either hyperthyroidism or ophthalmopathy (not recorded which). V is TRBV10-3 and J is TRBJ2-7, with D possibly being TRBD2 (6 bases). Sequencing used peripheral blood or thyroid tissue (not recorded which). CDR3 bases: TGTGCCATCAGCGGCTCGGGGAGGAGCGAGCAGTACTTC. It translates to CAISGSGRSEQYF.